These 5 T cell receptor beta chains share one sample of origin, sequenced in a study of blood T cell repertoires in COVID-19. Assay: immunoSEQ multiplex PCR; the TCRdb copy retains only in-frame clones and omits some. The sample contains around 310,000 clones, 75% to 90% of which appear only once. The sequenced material came from peripheral blood. The source of these receptors is a woman aged 55 to 70 with acute or convalescent COVID-19.

This rearrangement joins TRBV3-1 (or the pseudogene TRBV3-2) to TRBJ2-5, with D uncertain. V lost 1 base and J 4 bases, leaving 13 bases between the germline ends. The germline V gene encodes CDR1 LGHDT and CDR2 YNNKEL (reference sequence). The CDR3 runs to 15 residues. The CDR3 nucleotides read TGTGCCAGCAGCCAAGGAACTCCAAAGCGAGAGACCCAGTACTTC. It specifies CASSQGTPKRETQYF.

The chain uses TRBV28 and TRBJ1-4, with D possibly being TRBD1 (5 bases). Germline CDR1 MDHEN, CDR2 SYDVKM. The CDR3 length is 18 residues. V lost 7 bases and J 5 bases, leaving 26 bases between the germline ends. The CDR3 sequence is CASNPGGALPQLNEKLFF. DNA for the CDR3: TGTGCCAGCAATCCCGGCGGGGCCCTTCCGCAATTGAATGAAAAACTGTTTTTT.

The chain recombines TRBV7-2 with TRBJ2-7, with D maybe TRBD2 (6 bases). The germline V and J ends were trimmed by 3 bases and 2 bases, with 20 bases remaining between them. The CDR3 sequence is 17 residues long. CDR1 is SGHTA and CDR2 is FQGNSA in the germline V gene. DNA for the CDR3: TGTGCCAGCAGCTTCGACCAGATAGGGGACTGGACCTACGAGCAGTACTTC. Protein product: CASSFDQIGDWTYEQYF.

The chain uses TRBV6-5 and TRBJ1-2, with 9 bases matching TRBD1. Trimming removed 8 bases from V and 4 bases from J; junction bases left unmatched: 11. The CDR3 covers 15 residues. The germline gives CDR1 MNHEY, CDR2 SVGAGI. CDR3: CASVSGTGLTYGYTF. The CDR3 DNA reads TGTGCCAGCGTCTCAGGGACAGGGCTTACCTATGGCTACACCTTC.

The rearrangement joins TRBV23-1 to TRBJ1-1; D perhaps matches TRBD1 (6 bases). TRBV23-1 is known as an ORF, though its function is uncertain. The CDR3 extends over 12 amino acids. The ends were cut back, 4 bases at V and 6 bases at J, with 9 bases in the middle. DNA of the CDR3: TGCGCCAGCAGTCGACAGGCCGCTGAAGCTTTCTTT. This encodes CASSRQAAEAFF.